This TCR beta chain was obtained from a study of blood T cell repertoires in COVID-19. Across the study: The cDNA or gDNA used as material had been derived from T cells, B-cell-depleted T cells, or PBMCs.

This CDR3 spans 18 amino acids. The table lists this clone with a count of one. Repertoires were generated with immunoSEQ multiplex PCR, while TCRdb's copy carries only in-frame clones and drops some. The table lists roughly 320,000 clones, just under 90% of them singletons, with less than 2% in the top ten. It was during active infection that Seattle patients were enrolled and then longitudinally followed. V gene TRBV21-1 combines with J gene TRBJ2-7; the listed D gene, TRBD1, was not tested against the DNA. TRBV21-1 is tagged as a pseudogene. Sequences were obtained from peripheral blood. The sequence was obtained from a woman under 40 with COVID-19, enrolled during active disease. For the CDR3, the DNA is TGTGCCAGCAGCACTCGGGACAGGGAATATTTTGGGTCCTACGAGCAGTACGTC. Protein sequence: CASSTRDREYFGSYEQYV.